One and the same sample provided the 9 T cell receptor beta chains below, sequenced in a study of blood T cell repertoires in COVID-19. Generated by immunoSEQ multiplex PCR, the TCRdb table keeps only in-frame clones and is missing some. The sample contains tens of thousands of clones, 87% of which appear only once. The sequenced sample was peripheral blood. These receptors were collected from a male donor with acute or convalescent COVID-19.

This chain joins TRBV25-1 and TRBJ1-6, with unresolved D. V was shortened by 6 bases and J by 4 bases, with 13 bases between the two germline ends. Germline CDR1 MGHDK, CDR2 SYGVNS. CDR3 length equals 15 residues. Written as DNA, the CDR3 is TGTGCCAGCAGCTGGAGTGACTCTTATAATTCACCCCTCCACTTT. Its translation: CASSWSDSYNSPLHF.

The rearrangement joins TRBV30 to TRBJ1-2; the D is unclear. Trimming pared 5 bases from V and 6 bases from J, leaving 19 bases between. This CDR3 spans 14 amino acids. Per germline, CDR1 GTSNPN and CDR2 SVGIG (reference sequence). CDR3 sequence: CAWSRLGPVDGYTF. The CDR3 DNA is TGTGCCTGGTCCCGTTTGGGCCCGGTGGATGGCTACACCTTC.

This clone showed up just once. The chain carries TRBV5-1 and TRBJ2-2, with D tentatively TRBD1 (6 bases). The CDR3 spans 15 residues. Trimming cost V 4 bases and J 3 bases, with 13 bases left between them. CDR1 and CDR2 (germline): SGHRS, YFSETQ. Here the CDR3 reads CASSQGTPDTGELFF. Here the CDR3 DNA reads TGCGCCAGCAGCCAAGGGACACCTGACACCGGGGAGCTGTTTTTT.

CDR3 residues: CASGGLGSPLHF. CDR3 in DNA: TGTGCCAGCGGCGGACTCGGTTCACCCCTCCACTTT. The rearrangement uses TRBV12-3 or TRBV12-4 and TRBJ1-6, with D unclear. The CDR3 is made up of 12 amino acids. Between the trimmed V and J ends, which lost 8 bases and 9 bases, there was a span of 11 bases.

The CDR3 DNA sequence: TGTGCCAGCGGGCAGCCTGGAAACACCATATATTTT. Its protein product is CASGQPGNTIYF. The V call is TRBV25-1, the J call TRBJ1-3; D gene ambiguous. Trimming cost V 8 bases and J 2 bases, with 7 bases left between them. Germline V gene data show CDR1 as MGHDK and CDR2 as SYGVNS. The CDR3 is 12 amino acids.

V usage is TRBV5-1 and J usage is TRBJ2-5; TRBD2 aligns across 9 bases. The V and J ends lost 3 bases and 3 bases, in that order; junction bases with no gene match: 15. This CDR3 is built from 18 residues. Germline V gives CDR1 SGHRS, CDR2 YFSETQ. DNA for the CDR3: TGCGCCAGCAGCTCTACTACCGGGAGCGGGGGGTACGAAGAGACCCAGTACTTC. It is translated as CASSSTTGSGGYEETQYF.

The chain couples TRBV30 to TRBJ1-2; D might be TRBD1 (6 bases). V was cut by 4 bases and J by 0 bases, with 15 bases left in between. The CDR3 consists of 15 residues. Germline V gene sequence: CDR1 GTSNPN, CDR2 SVGIG (reference sequence). CDR3 amino acids: CAWIQEEGANYGYTF. The DNA for the CDR3 is TGTGCCTGGATCCAAGAAGAGGGGGCTAACTATGGCTACACCTTC.

The chain joins TRBV19 to TRBJ1-1; 7 bases match TRBD1. The germline CDR1 and CDR2 sequences are LNHDA and SQIVND (reference sequence). Trimming removed 5 bases from V and 1 base from J; junction bases left unmatched: 1. The CDR3 sequence is 13 residues long. CDR3 coding DNA: TGTGCCAGTAGTGGGGACAGGAACACTGAAGCTTTCTTT. Its protein product is CASSGDRNTEAFF.

The V gene is TRBV19, the J gene TRBJ1-6; 7 positions agree with TRBD1. This CDR3 spans 16 amino acids. Trimming took 5 bases from V and 7 from J; bases not matched to a gene: 11. Germline V gene sequence: CDR1 LNHDA, CDR2 SQIVND (reference sequence). The CDR3 region has the DNA TGTGCCAGTAGTCTCCCTCTACCGGGACAGAATTCACCCCTCCACTTT. Amino acids: CASSLPLPGQNSPLHF. Looking up the rest from reference TRBV19 and TRBJ1-6 gives the full variable domain: DGGITQSPKYLFRKEGQNVTLSCEQNLNHDAMYWYRQDPGQGLRLIYYSQIVNDFQKGDIAEGYSVSREKKESFPLTVTSAQKNPTAFYLCASSLPLPGQNSPLHFGNGTRLTVT.